This T cell receptor beta chain was identified in a study of blood T cell repertoires in COVID-19. Study-level background: Collection of acute and convalescent COVID-19 samples took place in the United States, Italy and Spain.

Trimming took off 7 bases at V and 0 bases at J, with 16 bases between the two ends. CDR3 size: 16 residues. Germline V gene data show CDR1 as MNHEY and CDR2 as SMNVEV (reference sequence). Data came from immunoSEQ multiplex PCR; TCRdb stores just in-frame clones and leaves some out. The sample has 350,000 to 400,000 clones; 80% to 95% are singletons. All enrollees were roughly 18 to 95 years old and from around 25 US areas. Participant-given clinical history determined each cohort assignment. In the 2 weeks before study entry, exposed participants met a COVID-19 case, which was PCR-confirmed or clinician-diagnosed.

The chain has TRBV27 and TRBJ2-1; maybe TRBD2 (6 bases). The clonotype comes from a woman between 35 and 50 years old who had been exposed to COVID-19. The sequenced material came from PBMCs or T cells enriched from blood (not recorded which). CDR3 sequence: CASIPSAGSSYNEQFF. CDR3 DNA: TGTGCCAGCATCCCATCGGCGGGGAGCTCCTACAATGAGCAGTTCTTC.